The clone carrying this TCR beta chain has only a few counts. This sample stems from a study of response to subunit inactivated influenza vaccine. TCRdb fed the RT-PCR reads into MiXCR, producing one record per CDR3 protein. The sample lists around 570,000 distinct CDR3 sequences; 10% to 12% were seen once. The data also belong to a second study, concerning T cells expressing NK-cell markers. That paper adds: TCR beta cDNA was generated via 5'RACE template switching incorporating UMIs. Among several donors, these clonotypes also ranked first in the CD3+CD56-NKG2C+ fraction.

The receptor comes from a man over 45 who received an inactivated influenza vaccine. The material sequenced was PBMCs from blood, taken on the day of vaccination.

The chain's CDR3 is CASSLYRESGELFF. CDR3 in DNA: TGTGCCAGCAGTTTATACAGGGAGTCCGGGGAGCTGTTTTTT. J is TRBJ2-2 and V is TRBV27; possible D gene TRBD1, 6 bases. CDR3 length: 14 residues. Per germline, CDR1 MNHEY and CDR2 SMNVEV (reference sequence). The V end lost 1 base, the J end lost 6 bases, and 9 bases lay between the germline ends.